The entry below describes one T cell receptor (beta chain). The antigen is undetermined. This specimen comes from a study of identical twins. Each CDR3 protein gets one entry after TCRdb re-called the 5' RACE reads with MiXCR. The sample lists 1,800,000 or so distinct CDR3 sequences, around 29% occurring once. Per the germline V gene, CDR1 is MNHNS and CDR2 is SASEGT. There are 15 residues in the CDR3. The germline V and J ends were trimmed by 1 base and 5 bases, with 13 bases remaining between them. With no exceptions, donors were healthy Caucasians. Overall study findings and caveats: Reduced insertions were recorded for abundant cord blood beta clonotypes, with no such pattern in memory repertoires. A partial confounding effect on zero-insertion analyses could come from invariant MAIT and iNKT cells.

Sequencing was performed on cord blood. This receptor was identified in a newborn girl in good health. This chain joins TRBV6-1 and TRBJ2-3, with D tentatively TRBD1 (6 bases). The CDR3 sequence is CASSEVGQWLDTQYF. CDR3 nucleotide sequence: TGTGCCAGCAGTGAAGTTGGACAGTGGCTAGATACGCAGTATTTT.